This TCR beta chain appears in the sequencing data of a study of cytomegalovirus exposure and HLA in healthy donors. 13 Jbeta primers and 60 Vbeta primers were used for the PCR. The protocol was immunoSEQ multiplex PCR, while the TCRdb copy is restricted to in-frame clones and leaves out a portion. The data hold approximately 140,000 clones, with over 60% observed a single time. CDR1 SEHNR and CDR2 FQNEAQ come from the germline V gene (reference sequence). The CDR3 runs 15 residues. The V and J ends lost 5 bases and 7 bases respectively, with 17 bases between them. Sequences were obtained from PBMCs. The rearrangement links TRBV7-9 to TRBJ2-2; maybe TRBD1 (6 bases). This sequence originates from a woman between 50 and 59 years old in good health and CMV-seronegative. The CDR3 DNA sequence: TGTGCCAGCAGCATCCACAGGGTGCTGGGCGGGGAGCTGTTTTTT. Translating it yields CASSIHRVLGGELFF.